The present TCR beta chain was sequenced within a study of blood T cells in healthy people across ages. Study-wide points: When set beside aged donors, long-lived donors presented more naive CD4+ cells and higher diversity.

Together with a sample-barcoded 5' primer, a J-beta primer mix was included in a second PCR lasting about 6 to 11 cycles. TCRdb re-analysed the 5' RACE reads in MiXCR, keeping a single row per CDR3 protein. The repertoire holds 1,800,000 or so distinct CDR3 sequences, with roughly two fifths as singletons. A remark on this clonotype: The target antigen is unknown. The junction does not match germline at one end; this may be a read error.

This CDR3 has 15 amino acids. Germline CDR1 and CDR2: SGHRS and YFSETQ. The specimen was blood. The TCR was taken from a human donor in good health. The J gene is TRBJ1-1, the V gene TRBV5-1; no reliable D call. This CDR3 is CASSLEAGLNTEAFF. The CDR3 DNA is TGTGCCAGTAGTTTAGAGGCAGGTTTGAACACTGAAGCTTTCTTT.